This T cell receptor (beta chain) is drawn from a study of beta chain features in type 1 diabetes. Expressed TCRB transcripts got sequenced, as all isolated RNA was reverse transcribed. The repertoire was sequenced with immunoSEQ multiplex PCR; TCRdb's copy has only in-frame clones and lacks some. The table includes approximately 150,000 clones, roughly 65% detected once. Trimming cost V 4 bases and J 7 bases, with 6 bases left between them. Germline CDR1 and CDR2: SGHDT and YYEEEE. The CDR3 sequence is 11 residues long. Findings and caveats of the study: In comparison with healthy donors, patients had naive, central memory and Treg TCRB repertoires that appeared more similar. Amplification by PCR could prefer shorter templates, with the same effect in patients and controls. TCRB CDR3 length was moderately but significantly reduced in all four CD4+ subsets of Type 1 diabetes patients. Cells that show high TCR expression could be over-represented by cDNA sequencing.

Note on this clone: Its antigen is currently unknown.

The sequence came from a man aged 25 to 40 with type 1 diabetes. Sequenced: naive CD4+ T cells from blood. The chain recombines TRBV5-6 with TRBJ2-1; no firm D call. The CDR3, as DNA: TGTGCCAGCAGCCTGGGGAATGAGCAGTTCTTC. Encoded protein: CASSLGNEQFF.